This T cell receptor (beta chain) was recorded in a study of OX40 agonist ivuxolimab in advanced cancers. Sequenced by immunoSEQ multiplex PCR; TCRdb stores in-frame clones only, minus some. This sample has about 59,000 clones, with under 95% found just once. CDR1 is SGHDT, CDR2 YYEEEE, per germline. J lost 3 bases, V lost 3 bases, and 3 bases had no gene match. The CDR3 loop spans 14 amino acids. Sequenced material: CD4+ or CD8+ T cells sorted from blood, taken in a trial of the OX40 agonist ivuxolimab. This clonotype was sampled from an adult with an advanced solid tumor such as melanoma, head and neck, liver or kidney cancer. The chain uses TRBV5-6 and TRBJ2-7; 10 bases are a match to TRBD1. The CDR3 DNA reads TGTGCCAGCAGCTCCGGGACAGGGGACTACGAGCAGTACTTC. Protein product: CASSSGTGDYEQYF.